The clone carrying this T cell receptor (beta chain) is medium-sized by share. This beta chain turned up in a library designed for alpha chains; as an off-target read, its abundance says little. The sample is drawn from a study of spatial heterogeneity in lung cancer. This CDR3 region has 17 residues. Germline V gives CDR1 MNHEY, CDR2 SVGAGI. V trimming: 7 bases; J trimming: 3 bases; junction bases outside the gene matches: 8. Time point indicated: sample taken at primary tumor resection. Extraction of whole RNA from tumor, nontumor lung or frozen PBMC preceded unsorted sequencing. TCRdb re-derived calls from the 5' RACE reads in MiXCR, one entry per CDR3 protein. This table has about 5,000 distinct CDR3 sequences, around 16% appearing once.

The sample consisted of normal lung tissue next to the tumor, taken at surgery. The sequence was collected from a male donor with early-stage non-small cell lung cancer. The chain carries TRBV6-5 and TRBJ2-2; 13 bases are a match to TRBD2. Here the CDR3 reads CASTRITSGGDTGELFF. CDR3 sequence (DNA): TGTGCCAGCACCCGAATAACTAGCGGGGGGGACACCGGGGAGCTGTTTTTT.